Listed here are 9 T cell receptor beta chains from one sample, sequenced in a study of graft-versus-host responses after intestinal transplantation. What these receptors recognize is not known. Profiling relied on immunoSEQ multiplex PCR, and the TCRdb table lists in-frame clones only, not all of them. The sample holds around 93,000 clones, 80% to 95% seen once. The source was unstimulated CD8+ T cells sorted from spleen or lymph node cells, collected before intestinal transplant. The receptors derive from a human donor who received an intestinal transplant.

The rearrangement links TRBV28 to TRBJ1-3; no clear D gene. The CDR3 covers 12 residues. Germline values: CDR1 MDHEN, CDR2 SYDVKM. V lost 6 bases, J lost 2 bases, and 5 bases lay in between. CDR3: CASRFAGNTIYF. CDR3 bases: TGTGCCAGCAGGTTTGCTGGAAACACCATATATTTT.

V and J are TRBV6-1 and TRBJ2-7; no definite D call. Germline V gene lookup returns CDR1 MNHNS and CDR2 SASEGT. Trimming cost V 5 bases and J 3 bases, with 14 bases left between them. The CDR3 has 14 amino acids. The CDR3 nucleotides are TGTGCCAGCAGTCCATCCGGGTTAAACTACGAGCAGTACTTC. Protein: CASSPSGLNYEQYF.

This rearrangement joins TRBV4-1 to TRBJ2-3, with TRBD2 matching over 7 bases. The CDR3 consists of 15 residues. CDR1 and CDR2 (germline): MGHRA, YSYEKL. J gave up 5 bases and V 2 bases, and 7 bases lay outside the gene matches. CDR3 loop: CASSQSPASGDTQYF. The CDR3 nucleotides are TGCGCCAGCAGCCAATCCCCGGCTAGCGGAGATACGCAGTATTTT.

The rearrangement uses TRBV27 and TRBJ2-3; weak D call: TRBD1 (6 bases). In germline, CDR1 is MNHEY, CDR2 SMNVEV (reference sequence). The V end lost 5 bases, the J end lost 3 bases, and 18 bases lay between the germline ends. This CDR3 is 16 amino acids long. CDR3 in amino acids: CASSPIDRKGTDTQYF. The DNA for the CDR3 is TGTGCCAGCAGTCCGATTGACAGGAAGGGGACAGATACGCAGTATTTT.

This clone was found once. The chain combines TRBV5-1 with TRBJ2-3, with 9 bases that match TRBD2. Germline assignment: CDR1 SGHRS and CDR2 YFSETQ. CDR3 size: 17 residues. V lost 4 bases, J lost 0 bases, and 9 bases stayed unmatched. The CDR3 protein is CASSLGPSGESTDTQYF. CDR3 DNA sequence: TGCGCCAGCAGCCTGGGCCCTAGCGGGGAAAGCACAGATACGCAGTATTTT.

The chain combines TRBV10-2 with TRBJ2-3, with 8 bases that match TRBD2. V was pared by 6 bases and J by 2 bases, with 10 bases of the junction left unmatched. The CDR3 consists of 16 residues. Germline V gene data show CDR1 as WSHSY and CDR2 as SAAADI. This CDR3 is CASSPRGSGVTDTQYF. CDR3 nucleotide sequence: TGCGCCAGCAGCCCTCGGGGTAGCGGGGTCACAGATACGCAGTATTTT.

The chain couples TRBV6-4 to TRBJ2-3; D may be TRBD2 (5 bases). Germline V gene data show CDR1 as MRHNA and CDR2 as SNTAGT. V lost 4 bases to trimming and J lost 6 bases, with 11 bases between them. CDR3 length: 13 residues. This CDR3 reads CASSVATGDTQYF. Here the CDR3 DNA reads TGTGCCAGCAGTGTGGCAACGGGGGATACGCAGTATTTT.

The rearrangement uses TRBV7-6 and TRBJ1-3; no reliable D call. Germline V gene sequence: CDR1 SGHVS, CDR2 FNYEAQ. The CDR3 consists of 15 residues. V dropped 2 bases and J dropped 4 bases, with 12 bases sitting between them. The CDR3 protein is CASSLPGGSGNTIYF. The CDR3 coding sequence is TGTGCCAGCAGCTTACCCGGAGGATCCGGAAACACCATATATTTT.

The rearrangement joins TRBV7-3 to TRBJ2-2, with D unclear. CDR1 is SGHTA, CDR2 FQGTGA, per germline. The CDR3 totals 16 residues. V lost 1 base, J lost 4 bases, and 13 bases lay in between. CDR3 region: CASSLNLAVSTGELFF. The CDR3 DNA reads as TGTGCCAGCAGCTTAAATTTGGCAGTCTCCACCGGGGAGCTGTTTTTT.